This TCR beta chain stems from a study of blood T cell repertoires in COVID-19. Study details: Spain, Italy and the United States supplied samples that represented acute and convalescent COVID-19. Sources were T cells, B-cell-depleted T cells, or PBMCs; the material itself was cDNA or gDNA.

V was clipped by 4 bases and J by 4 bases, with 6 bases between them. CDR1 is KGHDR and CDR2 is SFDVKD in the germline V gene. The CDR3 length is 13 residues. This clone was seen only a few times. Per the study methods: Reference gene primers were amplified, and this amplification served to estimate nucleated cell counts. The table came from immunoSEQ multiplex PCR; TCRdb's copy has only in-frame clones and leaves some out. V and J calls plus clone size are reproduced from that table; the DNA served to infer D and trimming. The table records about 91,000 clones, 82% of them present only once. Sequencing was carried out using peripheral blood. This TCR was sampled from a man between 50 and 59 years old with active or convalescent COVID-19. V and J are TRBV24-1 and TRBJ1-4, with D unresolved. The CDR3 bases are TGTGCCACCAGTGACGGGTATAATGAAAAACTGTTTTTT. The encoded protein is CATSDGYNEKLFF.